This TCR beta chain is drawn from a study of response to subunit inactivated influenza vaccine. Study conclusions and caveats: T cells newly recruited by each seasonal influenza vaccination are few, the authors suggested.

Turning to this clonotype: Its antigen remains unknown.

The length of the CDR3 is 11 residues. Looked up from germline, CDR1 is SEHNR and CDR2 is FQNEAQ (reference sequence). Deletions cut 5 bases from V and 5 bases from J, with 6 bases between. TCRdb re-called the RT-PCR reads through MiXCR, storing one row per CDR3 protein. The sample comprises approximately 310,000 distinct CDR3 sequences, 20% to 25% of which are singletons, and 9.5% to 13% rests with the top ten. This clonotype originated in a man aged 50 to 69 who received an inactivated influenza vaccine. The source material was PBMCs from blood, sampled approximately 22 months after vaccination. This chain links TRBV7-9 with TRBJ1-1, with no clear D. The CDR3 nucleotides are TGTGCCAGCAGCCCTTCAACTGAAGCTTTCTTT. Translating it yields CASSPSTEAFF. Full variable domain (missing parts from reference TRBV7-9 and TRBJ1-1): DTGVSQNPRHKITKRGQNVTFRCDPISEHNRLYWYRQTLGQGPEFLTYFQNEAQLEKSRLLSDRFSAERPKGSFSTLEIQRTEQGDSAMYLCASSPSTEAFFGQGTRLTVV.